The entry below gives a single TCR beta chain sequence along with its context. What it recognizes is unknown. V lost 2 bases to trimming and J lost 1 base, with 17 bases between them. The CDR3 is made up of 17 amino acids. Germline CDR1 MGHRA, CDR2 YSYEKL. The treatment: oral pan-JAK inhibitor, 5-10 mg twice daily. This sample was included in a study of CD8+ T cells in alopecia areata. About the study: Administration of oral tofacitinib to treated patients was at 5 to 10 mg twice daily.

Findings and limits, study-wide: Tissue-resident alphabeta T cells belonging to normal skin likewise get sequenced within scalp specimens. Uncertain still, given a single nonresponder, is whether baseline CD8+ expansion links to response.

Extracted RNA was reverse transcribed, and the resulting cDNA served as sequencing template. The table came from immunoSEQ multiplex PCR; TCRdb's copy has only in-frame clones and leaves some out. The data contain about 220,000 clones, less than 75% of them singletons. This TCR was sampled from a human donor with alopecia areata. The sample was CD4+ T cells sorted from blood, taken at week 4, from a patient treated with tofacitinib. The rearrangement links TRBV4-1 to TRBJ1-1; D call uncertain. This chain's CDR3 is CASSQPFRGAENTEAFF. The CDR3 coding sequence is TGCGCCAGCAGCCAACCCTTCCGAGGAGCAGAGAACACTGAAGCTTTCTTT.